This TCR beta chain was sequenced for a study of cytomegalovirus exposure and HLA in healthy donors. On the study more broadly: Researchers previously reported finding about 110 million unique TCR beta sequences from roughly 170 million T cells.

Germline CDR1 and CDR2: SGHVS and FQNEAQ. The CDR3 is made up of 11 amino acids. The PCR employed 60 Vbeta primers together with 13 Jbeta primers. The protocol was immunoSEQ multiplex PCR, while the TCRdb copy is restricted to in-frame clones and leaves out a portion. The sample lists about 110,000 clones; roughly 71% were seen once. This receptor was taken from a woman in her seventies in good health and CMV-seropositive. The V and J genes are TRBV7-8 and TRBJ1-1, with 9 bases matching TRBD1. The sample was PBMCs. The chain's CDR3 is CALGTGFGAFF. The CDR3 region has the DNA TGTGCGCTCGGGACAGGGTTCGGGGCTTTCTTT.